The source of this T cell receptor beta chain is a study of tissue T cells after allogeneic stem cell transplantation. Findings of the study overall: Which tissue TCRs were alloreactive or antigen-specific was not determined. Some clones might be persisting host cells.

By frequency in the sample, this clone is medium-sized (0.01 to 0.1%). Its cognate antigen is unknown. J gave up 4 bases and V 7 bases, and 8 bases lay outside the gene matches. The germline gives CDR1 MNHEY, CDR2 SVGAGI. The CDR3 spans 15 residues. CDR3 sequences, V/J genes, frequencies and template counts came from survey-depth TCRbeta sequencing. Libraries were prepared by immunoSEQ multiplex PCR; TCRdb keeps only in-frame clonotypes and omits some of them. The sample holds some 7,000 clones; around 78% are singletons and the top ten take more than 14%. The sequence was obtained from a male patient over 55 with steroid-refractory graft-versus-host disease after an allogeneic stem cell transplant. The T cells may come from the graft donor. The rearrangement joins TRBV6-5 to TRBJ2-2; 8 bases are a match to TRBD1. The sequenced sample was skin, obtained at autopsy. CDR3 DNA: TGTGCCAGCATCACAGGGGGAGGTCGCACCGGGGAGCTGTTTTTT. This gives the protein CASITGGGRTGELFF.